Sequencing of this TCR beta chain was carried out in a study of blood T cell repertoires in COVID-19. About the research overall: Material from acute and convalescent COVID-19 was sourced from the United States, Italy and Spain.

The study recruited people aged roughly 18 to 100 years across about two dozen US areas. Germline CDR1 is SGHKS and CDR2 is YYEKEE (reference sequence). The CDR3 length is 17 residues. The V end lost 1 base, the J end lost 3 bases, and 19 bases lay between the germline ends. Here immunoSEQ multiplex PCR was the method, and the copy in TCRdb shows in-frame clones only, minus some. The table has 200,000 to 250,000 clones, about nine tenths seen once. This sequence originates from a woman in her 40s with acute COVID-19. The chain employs TRBV5-5 and TRBJ1-2; D ambiguous. The sequenced material came from PBMCs or T cells enriched from blood (not recorded which). The chain's CDR3 is CASSLMAGTWVDYGYTF. The CDR3 nucleotides are TGTGCCAGCAGCTTGATGGCAGGTACCTGGGTGGACTATGGCTACACCTTC.